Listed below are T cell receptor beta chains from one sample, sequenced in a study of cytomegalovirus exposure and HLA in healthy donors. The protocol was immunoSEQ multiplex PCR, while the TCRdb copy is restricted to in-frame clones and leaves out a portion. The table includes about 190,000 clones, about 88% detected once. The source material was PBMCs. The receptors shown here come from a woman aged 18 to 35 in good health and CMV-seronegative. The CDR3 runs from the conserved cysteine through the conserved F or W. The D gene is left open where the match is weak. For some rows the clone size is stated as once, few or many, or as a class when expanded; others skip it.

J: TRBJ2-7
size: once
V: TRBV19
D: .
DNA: TGTGCCAGTAGTATAAGGCTGACAGGTCAGGGCGAGCAGTACTTC
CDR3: CASSIRLTGQGEQYF

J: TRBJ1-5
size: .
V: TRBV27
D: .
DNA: TGTGCCAGCAGCCTAGGCAAAAATCAGCCCCAGCATTTT
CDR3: CASSLGKNQPQHF

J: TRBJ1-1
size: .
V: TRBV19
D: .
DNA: TGTGCCAGTAGCCAGGGCGGGGAAACTGAAGCTTTCTTT
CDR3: CASSQGGETEAFF

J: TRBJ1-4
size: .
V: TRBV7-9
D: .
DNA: TGTGCCAGCAGCTCGTCGACAGCAACTAATGAAAAACTGTTTTTT
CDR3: CASSSSTATNEKLFF

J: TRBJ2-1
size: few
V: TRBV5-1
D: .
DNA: TGCGCCAGCAGCTTCGGTACAGGGCAAGGCTCCTACAATGAGCAGTTCTTC
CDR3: CASSFGTGQGSYNEQFF

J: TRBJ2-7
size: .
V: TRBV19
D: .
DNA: TGTGCCAGTAGTATTAGCCTCGGGGGGCAGATTGAGGAGCAGTACTTC
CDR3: CASSISLGGQIEEQYF

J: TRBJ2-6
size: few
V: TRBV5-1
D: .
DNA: TGCGCCAGCAGCTCTAAAGTCTCTGGGGCCAACGTCCTGACTTTC
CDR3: CASSSKVSGANVLTF

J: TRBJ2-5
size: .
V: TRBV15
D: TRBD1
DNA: TGTGCCACCAGCAGGAATTCCGGGACAGCACTACAAGAGACCCAGTACTTC
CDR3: CATSRNSGTALQETQYF

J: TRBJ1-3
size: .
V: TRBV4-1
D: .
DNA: TGCGCCAGCAGCCAAGCTAAGATCCTGAGCTCTGGAAACACCATATATTTT
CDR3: CASSQAKILSSGNTIYF

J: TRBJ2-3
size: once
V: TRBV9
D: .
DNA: TGTGCCAGCAGCGTAGCTTTCGGGGTTACAGATACGCAGTATTTT
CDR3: CASSVAFGVTDTQYF

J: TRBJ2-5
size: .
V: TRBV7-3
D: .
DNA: TGTGCCAGCAGCTTAACGGCGGGCCGGTTTCAAGAGACCCAGTACTTC
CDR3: CASSLTAGRFQETQYF

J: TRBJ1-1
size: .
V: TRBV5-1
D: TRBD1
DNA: TGCGCCAGCAGCGTCGGGACAGACACTGAAGCTTTCTTT
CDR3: CASSVGTDTEAFF

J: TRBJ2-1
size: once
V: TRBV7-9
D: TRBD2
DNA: TGTGCCAGCAGCCCCGGGACTAGCGGGGACTACAATGAGCAGTTCTTC
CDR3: CASSPGTSGDYNEQFF

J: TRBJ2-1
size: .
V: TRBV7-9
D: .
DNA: TGTGCCAGCAGCTTACAGGGGCATAAGTACAATGAGCAGTTCTTC
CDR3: CASSLQGHKYNEQFF

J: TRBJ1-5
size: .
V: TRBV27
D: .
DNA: TGTGCCAGCAGCCCCCTCCAAACAGCTCTCAATCAGCCCCAGCATTTT
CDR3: CASSPLQTALNQPQHF

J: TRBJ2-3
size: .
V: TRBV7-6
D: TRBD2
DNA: TGTGCCAGCAGCCCCATCGGGGGGATTACAGATACGCAGTATTTT
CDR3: CASSPIGGITDTQYF

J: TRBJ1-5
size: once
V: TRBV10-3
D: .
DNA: TGTGCCATCAGTGATCAAGAGAGCTTGCAGCCCCAGCATTTT
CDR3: CAISDQESLQPQHF

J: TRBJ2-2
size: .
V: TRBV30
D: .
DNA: .
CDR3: CAWSSLRAGELFF

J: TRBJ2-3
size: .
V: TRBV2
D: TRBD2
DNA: TGTGCCAGCAGTTTAGCGGGAGCGCTCACAGATACGCAGTATTTT
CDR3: CASSLAGALTDTQYF

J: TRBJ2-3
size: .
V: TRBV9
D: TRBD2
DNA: TGTGCCAGCAGCGTAGGAGGGGAGCGGGGGGACACAGATACGCAGTATTTT
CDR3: CASSVGGERGDTDTQYF

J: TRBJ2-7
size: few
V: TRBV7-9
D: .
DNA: TGTGCCAGCTCGGGACTCGCTCTTTCCTACGAGCAGTACTTC
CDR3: CASSGLALSYEQYF

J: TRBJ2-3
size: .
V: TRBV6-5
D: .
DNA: TGTGCCAGCAGTTACCGGCAGGGGAGCACAGATACGCAGTATTTT
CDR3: CASSYRQGSTDTQYF

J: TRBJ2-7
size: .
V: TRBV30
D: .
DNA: TGTGCCTGGATAAGTAGGACATCCTACGAGCAGTACTTC
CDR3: CAWISRTSYEQYF

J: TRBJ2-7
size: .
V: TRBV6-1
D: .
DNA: TGTGCCAGCAGACGGGGAGCAAGCGAGCAGTACTTC
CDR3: CASRRGASEQYF

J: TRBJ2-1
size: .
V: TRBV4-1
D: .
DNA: TGCGCCAGCAGCCCTGAGGGGGACGACGATGAGCAGTTCTTC
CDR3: CASSPEGDDDEQFF

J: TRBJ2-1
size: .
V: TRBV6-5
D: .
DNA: TGTGCCAGCAGTTACGTGGGGACATCCTACAATGAGCAGTTCTTC
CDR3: CASSYVGTSYNEQFF

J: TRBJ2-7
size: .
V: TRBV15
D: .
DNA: TGTGCCACCACAAGAGACCCTAAGGGTGGGAGCGAGCAGTACTTC
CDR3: CATTRDPKGGSEQYF

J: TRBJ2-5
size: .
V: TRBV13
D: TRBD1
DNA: TGTGCCAGCAGCTGGACAGGGGATACGAAGACCCAGTACTTC
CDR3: CASSWTGDTKTQYF

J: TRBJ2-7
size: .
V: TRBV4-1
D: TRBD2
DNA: TGCGCCAGCAGCCCAAGCGGGAGAGAGTACGAGCAGTACTTC
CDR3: CASSPSGREYEQYF

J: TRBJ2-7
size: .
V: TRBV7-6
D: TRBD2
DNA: TGTGCCAGCAGCTTAGCTAGCGGGGGCGAGCAGTACTTC
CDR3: CASSLASGGEQYF

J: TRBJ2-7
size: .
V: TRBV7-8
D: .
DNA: TGTGCCAGCAGCTTAAACCCTAGCGAGATAAGGGACGAGCAGTACTTC
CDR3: CASSLNPSEIRDEQYF

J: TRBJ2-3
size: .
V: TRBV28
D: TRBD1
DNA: TGTGCCAGCAGTCCAATAATCGGACAGGGAAAGGGTTCAGATACGCAGTATTTT
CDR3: CASSPIIGQGKGSDTQYF

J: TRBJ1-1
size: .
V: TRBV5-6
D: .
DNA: TGTGCCAGCAGCTTGCTACCCGTTATGAACACTGAAGCTTTCTTT
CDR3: CASSLLPVMNTEAFF

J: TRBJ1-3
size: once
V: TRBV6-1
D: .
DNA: TGTGCCAGCAGTGAAGTTACAGACTCTGGAAACACCATATATTTT
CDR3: CASSEVTDSGNTIYF

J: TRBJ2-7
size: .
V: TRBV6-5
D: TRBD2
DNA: TGTGCCAGCAGTTACGGCGGGAGAACTGGCGAGCAGTACTTC
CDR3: CASSYGGRTGEQYF

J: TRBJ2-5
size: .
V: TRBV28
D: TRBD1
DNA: TGTGCCAGCAGTTTCCGGGACAGGGGATTTCAAGAGACCCAGTACTTC
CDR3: CASSFRDRGFQETQYF

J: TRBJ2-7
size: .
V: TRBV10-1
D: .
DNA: TGCGCCAGCAGTTGTATGAGGGAGGCATCCTACGAGCAGTACTTC
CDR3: CASSCMREASYEQYF

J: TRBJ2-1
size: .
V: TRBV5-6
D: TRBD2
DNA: TGTGCCAGCAGCTTGTATGCTAGCGGATTTTACAATGAGCAGTTCTTC
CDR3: CASSLYASGFYNEQFF

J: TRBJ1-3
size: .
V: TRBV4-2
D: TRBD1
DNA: TGTGCCAGCAGCCCCGGACAGGGAAAAGGTGGAAACACCATATATTTT
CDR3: CASSPGQGKGGNTIYF

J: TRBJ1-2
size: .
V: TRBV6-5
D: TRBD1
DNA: TGTGCCAGCAGACCAAGGACAGGGCGAAACGGCTACACCTTC
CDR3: CASRPRTGRNGYTF

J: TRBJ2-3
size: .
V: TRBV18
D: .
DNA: TGTGCCAGCTCACCAGCAAGCGGAATCACAGATACGCAGTATTTT
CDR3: CASSPASGITDTQYF

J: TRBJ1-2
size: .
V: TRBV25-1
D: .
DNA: TGTGCCAGCAGTGAATCGGGAGACCGAGGATATGGCTACACCTTC
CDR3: CASSESGDRGYGYTF

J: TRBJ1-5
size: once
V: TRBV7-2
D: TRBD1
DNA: TGTGCCAGCAGCCGCACAGGGGGCAACAATCAGCCCCAGCATTTT
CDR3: CASSRTGGNNQPQHF

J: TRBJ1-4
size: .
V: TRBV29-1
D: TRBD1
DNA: TGCAGCGTTGAATTTCAGGGGGGAAAACTGTTTTTT
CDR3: CSVEFQGGKLFF

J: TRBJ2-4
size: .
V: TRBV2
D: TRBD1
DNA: TGTGCCAGCAGTGGGGACAGGACACTAGCCAAAAACATTCAGTACTTC
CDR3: CASSGDRTLAKNIQYF

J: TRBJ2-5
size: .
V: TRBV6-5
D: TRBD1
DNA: TGTGCCAGCAGCGGGACAGGGGGGGGAGAGACCCAGTACTTC
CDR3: CASSGTGGGETQYF

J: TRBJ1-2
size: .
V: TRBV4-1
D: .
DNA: TGCGCCAGCAGCCAAGCCCCCCGGACACTCCGAGGGGGTGGCTACACCTTC
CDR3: CASSQAPRTLRGGGYTF

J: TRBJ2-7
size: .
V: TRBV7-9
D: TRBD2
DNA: TGTGCCAGCAGCTTACGGCGTTCTAGCGGGGGGCCTTACGAGCAGTACTTC
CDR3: CASSLRRSSGGPYEQYF

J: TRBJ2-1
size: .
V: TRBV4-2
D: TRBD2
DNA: TGTGCCAGCAGCCAAGATGGGCCGGGAGGGGTCTACAATGAGCAGTTCTTC
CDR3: CASSQDGPGGVYNEQFF

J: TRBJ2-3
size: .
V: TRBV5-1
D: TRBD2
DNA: TGCGCCAGCAGCTCAGTTCTAGCGGGAGGACCGAGCACAGATACGCAGTATTTT
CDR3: CASSSVLAGGPSTDTQYF

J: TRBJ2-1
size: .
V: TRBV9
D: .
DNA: TGTGCCAGCAGCCCCAGGGCCGGGAATGAGCAGTTCTTC
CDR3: CASSPRAGNEQFF

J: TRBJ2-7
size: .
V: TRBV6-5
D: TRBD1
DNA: TGTGCCAGCAGTTACTTGACAGGGAGCCACGAGCAGTACTTC
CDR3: CASSYLTGSHEQYF

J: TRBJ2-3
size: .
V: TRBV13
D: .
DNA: TGTGCCAGCAGCTTAATGGGGGCTGCAGATACGCAGTATTTT
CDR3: CASSLMGAADTQYF

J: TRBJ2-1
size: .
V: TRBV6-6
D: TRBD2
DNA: TGTGCCAGCAGCCCCCTCGAAGCGGGGGGGCGGTATGAGCAGTTCTTC
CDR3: CASSPLEAGGRYEQFF